One sample yielded the 2 T cell receptor beta chains listed below, sequenced in a study of blood T cells in healthy people across ages. The use of a sample-barcoded 5' primer and a J-beta primer mix characterized a second PCR of about 7 to 12 cycles. TCRdb re-derived calls from the 5' RACE reads in MiXCR, one entry per CDR3 protein. The sample includes roughly 1.5 million distinct CDR3 sequences, roughly 43% of them seen just once. Sequenced sample: blood. Source of these receptors: a woman under 30 in good health.

This clonotype turned up a few times. The rearrangement links TRBV27 to TRBJ2-7, with D possibly matching TRBD1 (5 bases). CDR1 MNHEY and CDR2 SMNVEV come from the germline V gene (reference sequence). V dropped 2 bases and J dropped 6 bases, with 11 bases sitting between them. The CDR3 has 13 amino acids. The CDR3 DNA follows: TGTGCCAGCAGTTTACAGGGTCCGGGCGAGCAGTACTTC. Protein sequence: CASSLQGPGEQYF.

This chain links TRBV10-3 with TRBJ2-3; TRBD2 aligns across 12 bases. The CDR3 totals 16 residues. V was clipped by 4 bases and J by 4 bases; unmatched bases: 6. The germline gives CDR1 ENHRY, CDR2 SYGVKD. The CDR3 bases are TGTGCCATCAGTGTGGCGACTAGCGGGGGTCCAGATACGCAGTATTTT. Protein product: CAISVATSGGPDTQYF.